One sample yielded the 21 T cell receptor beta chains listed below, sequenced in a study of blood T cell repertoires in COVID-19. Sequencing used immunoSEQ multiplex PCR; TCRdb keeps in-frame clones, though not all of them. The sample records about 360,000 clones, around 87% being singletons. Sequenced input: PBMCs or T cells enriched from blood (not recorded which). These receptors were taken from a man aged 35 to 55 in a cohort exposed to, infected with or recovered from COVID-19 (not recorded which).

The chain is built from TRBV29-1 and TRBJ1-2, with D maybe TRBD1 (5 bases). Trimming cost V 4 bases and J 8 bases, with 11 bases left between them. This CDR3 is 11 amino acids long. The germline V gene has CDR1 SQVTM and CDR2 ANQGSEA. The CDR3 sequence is CSVVTADGYTF. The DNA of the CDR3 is TGCAGCGTTGTGACAGCTGACGGCTACACCTTC. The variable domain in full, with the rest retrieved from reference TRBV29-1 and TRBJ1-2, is SAVISQKPSRDICQRGTSLTIQCQVDSQVTMMFWYRQQPGQSLTLIATANQGSEATYESGFVIDKFPISRPNLTFSTLTVSNMSPEDSSIYLCSVVTADGYTFGSGTRLTVV.

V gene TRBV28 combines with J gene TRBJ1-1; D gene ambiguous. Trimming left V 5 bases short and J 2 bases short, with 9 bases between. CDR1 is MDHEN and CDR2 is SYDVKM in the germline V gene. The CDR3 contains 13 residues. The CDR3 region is CASSHSANTEAFF. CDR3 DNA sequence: TGTGCCAGCAGTCACTCCGCCAACACTGAAGCTTTCTTT.

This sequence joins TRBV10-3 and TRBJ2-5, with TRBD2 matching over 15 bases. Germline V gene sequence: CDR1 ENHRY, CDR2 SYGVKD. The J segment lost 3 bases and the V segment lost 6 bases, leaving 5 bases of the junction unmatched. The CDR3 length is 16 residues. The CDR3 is CAISPGLAGGKETQYF. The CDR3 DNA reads TGTGCCATCAGCCCGGGACTAGCGGGAGGTAAAGAGACCCAGTACTTC.

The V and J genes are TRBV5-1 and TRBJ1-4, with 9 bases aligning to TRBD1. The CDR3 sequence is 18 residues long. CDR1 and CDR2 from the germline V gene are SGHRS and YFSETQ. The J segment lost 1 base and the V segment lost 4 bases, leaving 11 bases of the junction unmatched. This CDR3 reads CASSIGQGRGETNEKLFF. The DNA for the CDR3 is TGCGCCAGCAGCATAGGACAGGGGAGAGGGGAAACTAATGAAAAACTGTTTTTT.

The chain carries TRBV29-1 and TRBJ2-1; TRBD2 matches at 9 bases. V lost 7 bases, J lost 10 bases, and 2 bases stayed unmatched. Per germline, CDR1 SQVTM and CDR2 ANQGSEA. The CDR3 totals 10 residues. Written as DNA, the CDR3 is TGCAGCGGCGGGGGGGAAGAGCAGTTCTTC. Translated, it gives CSGGGEEQFF.

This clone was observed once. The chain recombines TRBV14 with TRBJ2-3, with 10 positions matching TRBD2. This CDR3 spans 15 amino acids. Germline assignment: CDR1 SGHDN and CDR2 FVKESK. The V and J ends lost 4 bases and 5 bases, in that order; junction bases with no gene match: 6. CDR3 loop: CASSPSGRARDTQYF. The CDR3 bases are TGTGCCAGCAGCCCAAGCGGGAGGGCCAGAGATACGCAGTATTTT.

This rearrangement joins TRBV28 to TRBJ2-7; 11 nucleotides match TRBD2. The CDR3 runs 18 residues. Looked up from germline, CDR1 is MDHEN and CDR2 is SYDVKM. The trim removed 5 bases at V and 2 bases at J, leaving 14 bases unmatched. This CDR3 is CASSLTGLAEPHTYEQYF. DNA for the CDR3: TGTGCCAGCAGTCTAACGGGACTAGCGGAGCCCCACACCTACGAGCAGTACTTC.

The CDR3 region is CASRQGSGSSYEQYF. Written as DNA, the CDR3 is TGTGCCAGCAGGCAGGGGAGCGGGAGCTCCTACGAGCAGTACTTC. This chain joins TRBV3-1 (or the pseudogene TRBV3-2) and TRBJ2-7; 8 positions match TRBD2. Germline trimming cut 6 bases from V and 0 bases from J; bases unmatched to any gene: 7. The CDR3 length is 15 residues. The germline gives CDR1 LGHDT, CDR2 YNNKEL (reference sequence).

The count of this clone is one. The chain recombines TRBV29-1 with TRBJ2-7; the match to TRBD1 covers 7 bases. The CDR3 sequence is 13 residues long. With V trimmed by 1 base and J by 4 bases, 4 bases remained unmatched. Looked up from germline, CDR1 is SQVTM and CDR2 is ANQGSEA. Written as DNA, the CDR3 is TGCAGCGTTGAAGTCGGGACAGCGTACGAGCAGTACTTC. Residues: CSVEVGTAYEQYF.

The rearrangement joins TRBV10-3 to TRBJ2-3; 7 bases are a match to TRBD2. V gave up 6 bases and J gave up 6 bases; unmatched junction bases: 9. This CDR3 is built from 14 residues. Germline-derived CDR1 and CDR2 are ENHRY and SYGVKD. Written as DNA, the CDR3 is TGTGCCATCAGCTCGGCTAGCGGCCCGGATACGCAGTATTTT. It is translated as CAISSASGPDTQYF.

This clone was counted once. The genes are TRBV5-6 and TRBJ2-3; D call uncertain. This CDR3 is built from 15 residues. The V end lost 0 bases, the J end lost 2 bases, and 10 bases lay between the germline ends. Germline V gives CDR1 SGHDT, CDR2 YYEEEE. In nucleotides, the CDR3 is TGTGCCAGCAGCTTGGGGCGGAGCCTCACAGATACGCAGTATTTT. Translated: CASSLGRSLTDTQYF.

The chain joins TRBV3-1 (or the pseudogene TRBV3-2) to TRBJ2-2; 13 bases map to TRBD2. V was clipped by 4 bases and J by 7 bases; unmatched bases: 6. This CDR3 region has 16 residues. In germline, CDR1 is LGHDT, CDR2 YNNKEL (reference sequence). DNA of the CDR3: TGTGCCAGCAGCCCCCGGACTAGCGGGAGTTACGGGGAGCTGTTTTTT. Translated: CASSPRTSGSYGELFF.

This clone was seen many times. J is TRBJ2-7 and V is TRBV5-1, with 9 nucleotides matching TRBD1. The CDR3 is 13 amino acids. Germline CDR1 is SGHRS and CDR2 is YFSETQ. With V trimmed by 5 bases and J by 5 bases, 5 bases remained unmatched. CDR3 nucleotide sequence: TGCGCCAGCAGTCGGGACAGGGTCCACGAGCAGTACTTC. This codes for CASSRDRVHEQYF.

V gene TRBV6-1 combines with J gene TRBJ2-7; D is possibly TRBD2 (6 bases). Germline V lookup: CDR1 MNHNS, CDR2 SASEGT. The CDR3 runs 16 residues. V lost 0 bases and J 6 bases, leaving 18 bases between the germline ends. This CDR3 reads CASSEAGTPQPSEQYF. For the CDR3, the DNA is TGTGCCAGCAGTGAAGCTGGGACTCCCCAACCTTCCGAGCAGTACTTC.

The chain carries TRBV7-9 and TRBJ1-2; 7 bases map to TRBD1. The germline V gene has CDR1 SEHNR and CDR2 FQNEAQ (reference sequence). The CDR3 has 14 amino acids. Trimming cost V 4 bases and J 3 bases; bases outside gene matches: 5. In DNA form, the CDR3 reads TGTGCCAGCAGCTCTCAGGGGGTCTACTATGGCTACACCTTC. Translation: CASSSQGVYYGYTF.

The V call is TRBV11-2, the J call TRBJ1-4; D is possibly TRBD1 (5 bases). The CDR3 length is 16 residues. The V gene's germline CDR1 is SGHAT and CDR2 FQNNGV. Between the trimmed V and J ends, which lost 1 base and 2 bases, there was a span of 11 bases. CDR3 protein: CASSLGRVRTNEKLFF. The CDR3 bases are TGTGCCAGCAGCTTAGGCAGGGTCCGGACTAATGAAAAACTGTTTTTT. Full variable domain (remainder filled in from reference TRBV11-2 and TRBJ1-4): EAGVAQSPRYKIIEKRQSVAFWCNPISGHATLYWYQQILGQGPKLLIQFQNNGVVDDSQLPKDRFSAERLKGVDSTLKIQPAKLEDSAVYLCASSLGRVRTNEKLFFGSGTQLSVL.

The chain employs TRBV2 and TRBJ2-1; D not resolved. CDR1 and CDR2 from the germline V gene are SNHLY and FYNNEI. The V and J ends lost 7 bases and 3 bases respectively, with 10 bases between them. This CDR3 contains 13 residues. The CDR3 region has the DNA TGTGCCAGCAAGTCCCTAATCTACAATGAGCAGTTCTTC. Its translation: CASKSLIYNEQFF.

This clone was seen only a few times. The CDR3 here is CASSLAGSADTQYF. The CDR3 coding sequence is TGCGCCAGCAGCTTGGCGGGGTCGGCAGATACGCAGTATTTT. The rearrangement links TRBV5-1 to TRBJ2-3; tentatively, D is TRBD2 (5 bases). V lost 0 bases and J 4 bases, leaving 9 bases between the germline ends. The CDR3 has 14 residues. CDR1 and CDR2 from the germline V gene are SGHRS and YFSETQ.

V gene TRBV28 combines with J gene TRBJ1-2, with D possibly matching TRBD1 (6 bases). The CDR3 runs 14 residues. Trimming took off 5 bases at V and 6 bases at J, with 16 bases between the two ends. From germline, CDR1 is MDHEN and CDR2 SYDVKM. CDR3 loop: CASSRVDRPHGYTF. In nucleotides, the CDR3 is TGTGCCAGCAGTCGGGTGGACAGACCTCATGGCTACACCTTC.

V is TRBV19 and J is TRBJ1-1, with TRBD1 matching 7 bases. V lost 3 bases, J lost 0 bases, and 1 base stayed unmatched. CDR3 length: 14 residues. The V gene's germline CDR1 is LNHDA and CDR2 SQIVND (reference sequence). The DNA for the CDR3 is TGTGCCAGTAGTATTACAGGGGTGAACACTGAAGCTTTCTTT. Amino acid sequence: CASSITGVNTEAFF.

In nucleotides, the CDR3 is TGTGCCAGTAGTTTAAATACTGAAGCTTTCTTT. This gives the protein CASSLNTEAFF. The V and J genes are TRBV19 and TRBJ1-1; D not resolved. The CDR3 is 11 residues long. V lost 5 bases to trimming and J lost 5 bases, with 6 bases between them. Germline values: CDR1 LNHDA, CDR2 SQIVND (reference sequence). Full variable domain (outside the CDR3, taken from reference TRBV19 and TRBJ1-1): DGGITQSPKYLFRKEGQNVTLSCEQNLNHDAMYWYRQDPGQGLRLIYYSQIVNDFQKGDIAEGYSVSREKKESFPLTVTSAQKNPTAFYLCASSLNTEAFFGQGTRLTVV.